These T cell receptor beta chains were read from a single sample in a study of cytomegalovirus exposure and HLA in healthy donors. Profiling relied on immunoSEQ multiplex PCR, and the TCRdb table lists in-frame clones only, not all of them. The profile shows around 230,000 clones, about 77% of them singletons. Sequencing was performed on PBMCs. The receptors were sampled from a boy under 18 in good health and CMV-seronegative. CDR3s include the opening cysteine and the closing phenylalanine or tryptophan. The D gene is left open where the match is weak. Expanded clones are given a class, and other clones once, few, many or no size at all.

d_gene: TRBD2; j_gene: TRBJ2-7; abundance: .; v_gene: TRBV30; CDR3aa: CAWSGGSGIYEQYF; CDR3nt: TGTGCCTGGAGTGGGGGTAGCGGGATCTACGAGCAGTACTTC
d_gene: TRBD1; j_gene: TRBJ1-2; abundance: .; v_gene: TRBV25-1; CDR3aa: CAISREGGRGYTF; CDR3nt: TGTGCCATCTCCCGCGAAGGGGGCCGTGGCTACACCTTC
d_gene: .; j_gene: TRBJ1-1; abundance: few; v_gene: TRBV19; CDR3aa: CASREQGTTEAFF; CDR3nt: TGTGCCAGTAGGGAACAGGGTACCACTGAAGCTTTCTTT
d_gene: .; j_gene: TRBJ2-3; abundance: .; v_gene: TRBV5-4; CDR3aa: CASSLDTPDWYF; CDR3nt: TGTGCCAGCAGCTTGGATACGCCCGACTGGTATTTT
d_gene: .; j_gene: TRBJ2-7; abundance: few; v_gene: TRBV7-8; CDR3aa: CASSLEGRGEYF; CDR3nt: TGTGCCAGCAGCTTAGAGGGGCGAGGCGAGTACTTC
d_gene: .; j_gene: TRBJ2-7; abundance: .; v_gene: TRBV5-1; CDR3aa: CASSTGPRGEQYF; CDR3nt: TGCGCCAGCAGCACCGGCCCTCGAGGCGAGCAGTACTTC
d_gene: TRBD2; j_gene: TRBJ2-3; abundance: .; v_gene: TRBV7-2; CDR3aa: CASSLGPRGGAADTQYF; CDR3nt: TGTGCCAGCAGCTTAGGGCCGCGCGGGGGGGCGGCAGATACGCAGTATTTT
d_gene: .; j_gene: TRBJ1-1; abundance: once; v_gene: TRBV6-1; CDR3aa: CASSEPFWVRENTEAFF; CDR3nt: TGTGCCAGCAGTGAACCGTTCTGGGTCAGGGAGAACACTGAAGCTTTCTTT
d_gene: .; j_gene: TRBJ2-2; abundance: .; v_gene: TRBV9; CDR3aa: CASSVGEGVGELFF; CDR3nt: TGTGCCAGCAGCGTAGGAGAAGGGGTCGGGGAGCTGTTTTTT
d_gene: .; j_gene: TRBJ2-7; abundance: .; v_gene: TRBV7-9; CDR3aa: CASTQGREQYF; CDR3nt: TGTGCCAGCACCCAGGGGCGGGAGCAGTACTTC
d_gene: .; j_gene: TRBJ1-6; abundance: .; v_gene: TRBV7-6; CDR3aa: CASSLISRDTNSPLHF; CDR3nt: TGTGCCAGCAGCTTAATAAGTAGAGACACTAATTCACCCCTCCACTTT
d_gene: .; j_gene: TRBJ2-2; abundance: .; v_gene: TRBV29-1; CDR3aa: CSVGGRGLTGELFF; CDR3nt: TGCAGCGTTGGTGGGCGGGGTCTCACCGGGGAGCTGTTTTTT
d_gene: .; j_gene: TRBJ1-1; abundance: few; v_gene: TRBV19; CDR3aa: CASSFRREDTEAFF; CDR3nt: TGTGCCAGTAGTTTCCGCAGGGAGGACACTGAAGCTTTCTTT
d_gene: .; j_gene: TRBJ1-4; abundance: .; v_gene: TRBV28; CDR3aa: CASSLRGGTEKLFF; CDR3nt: TGTGCCAGCAGTTTGAGGGGCGGGACGGAAAAACTGTTTTTT